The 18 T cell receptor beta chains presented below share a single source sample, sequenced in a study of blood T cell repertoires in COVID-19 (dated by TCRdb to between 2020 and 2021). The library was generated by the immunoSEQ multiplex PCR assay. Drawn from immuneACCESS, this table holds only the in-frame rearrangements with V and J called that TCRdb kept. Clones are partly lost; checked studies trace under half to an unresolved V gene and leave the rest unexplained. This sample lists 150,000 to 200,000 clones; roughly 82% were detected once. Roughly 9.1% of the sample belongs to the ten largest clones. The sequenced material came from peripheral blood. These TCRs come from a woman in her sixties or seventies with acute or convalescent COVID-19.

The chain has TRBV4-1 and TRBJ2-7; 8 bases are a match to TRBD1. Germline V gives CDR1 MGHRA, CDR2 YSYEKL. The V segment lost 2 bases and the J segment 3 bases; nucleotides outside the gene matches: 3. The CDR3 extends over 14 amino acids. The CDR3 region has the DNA TGCGCCAGCAGCCAACGGACAGGGAACTACGAGCAGTACTTC. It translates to CASSQRTGNYEQYF.

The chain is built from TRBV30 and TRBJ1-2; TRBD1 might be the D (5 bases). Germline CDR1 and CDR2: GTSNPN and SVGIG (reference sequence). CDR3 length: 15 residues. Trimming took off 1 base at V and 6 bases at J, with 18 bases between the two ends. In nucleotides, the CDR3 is TGTGCCTGGAGTGACGACAGTCAACGTAGTGATGGCTACACCTTC. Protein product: CAWSDDSQRSDGYTF.

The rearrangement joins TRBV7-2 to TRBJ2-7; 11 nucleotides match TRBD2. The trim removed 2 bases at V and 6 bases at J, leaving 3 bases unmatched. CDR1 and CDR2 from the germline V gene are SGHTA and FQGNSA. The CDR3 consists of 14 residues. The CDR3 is CASSLTSGRSEQYF. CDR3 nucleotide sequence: TGTGCCAGCAGCTTAACTAGCGGGAGAAGCGAGCAGTACTTC.

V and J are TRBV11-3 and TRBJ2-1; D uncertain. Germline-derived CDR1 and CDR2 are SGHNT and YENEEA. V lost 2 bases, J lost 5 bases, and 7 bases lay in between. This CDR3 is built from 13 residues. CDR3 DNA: TGTGCCAGCAGCTTAAACAGAGACAATGAGCAGTTCTTC. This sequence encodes CASSLNRDNEQFF.

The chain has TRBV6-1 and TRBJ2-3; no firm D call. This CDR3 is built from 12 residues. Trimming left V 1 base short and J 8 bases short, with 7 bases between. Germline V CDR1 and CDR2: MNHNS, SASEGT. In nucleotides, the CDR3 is TGTGCCAGCAGTGAAGTTACTTCTACGCAGTATTTT. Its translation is CASSEVTSTQYF.

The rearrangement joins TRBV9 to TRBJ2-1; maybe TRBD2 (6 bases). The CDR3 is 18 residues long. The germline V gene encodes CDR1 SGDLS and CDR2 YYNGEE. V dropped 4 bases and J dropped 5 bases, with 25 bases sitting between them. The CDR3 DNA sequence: TGTGCCAGCAGCCCCAGACTCGGGGTTGGGGGACTTAACAATGAGCAGTTCTTC. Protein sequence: CASSPRLGVGGLNNEQFF.

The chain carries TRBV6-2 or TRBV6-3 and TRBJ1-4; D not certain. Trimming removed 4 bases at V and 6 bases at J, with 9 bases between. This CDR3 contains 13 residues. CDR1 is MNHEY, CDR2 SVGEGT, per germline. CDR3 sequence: CASSSSFYEKLFF. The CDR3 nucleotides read TGTGCCAGCAGTTCGTCCTTCTATGAAAAACTGTTTTTT.

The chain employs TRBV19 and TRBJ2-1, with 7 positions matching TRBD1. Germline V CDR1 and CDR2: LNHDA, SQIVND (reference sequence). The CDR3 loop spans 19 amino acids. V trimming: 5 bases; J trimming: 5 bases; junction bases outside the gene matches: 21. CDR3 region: CASSARQGVTSSTDNEQFF. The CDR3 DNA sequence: TGTGCCAGTAGTGCTAGACAGGGTGTCACCTCTAGTACCGACAATGAGCAGTTCTTC.

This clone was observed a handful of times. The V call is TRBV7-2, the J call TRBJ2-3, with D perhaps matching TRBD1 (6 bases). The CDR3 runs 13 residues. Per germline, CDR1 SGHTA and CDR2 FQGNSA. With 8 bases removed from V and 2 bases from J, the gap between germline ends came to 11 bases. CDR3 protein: CASQDRFTDTQYF. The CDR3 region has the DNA TGTGCCAGCCAAGACAGGTTCACAGATACGCAGTATTTT.

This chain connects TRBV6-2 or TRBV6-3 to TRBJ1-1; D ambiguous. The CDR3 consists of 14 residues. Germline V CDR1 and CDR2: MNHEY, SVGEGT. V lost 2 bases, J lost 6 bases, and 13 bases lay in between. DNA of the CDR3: TGTGCCAGCAGTTACCGGAGGTCCACGGCTGAAGCTTTCTTT. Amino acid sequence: CASSYRRSTAEAFF.

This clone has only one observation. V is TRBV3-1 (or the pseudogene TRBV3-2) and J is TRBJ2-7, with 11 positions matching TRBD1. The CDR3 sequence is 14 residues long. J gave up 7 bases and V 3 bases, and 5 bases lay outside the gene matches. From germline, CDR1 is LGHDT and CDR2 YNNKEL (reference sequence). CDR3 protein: CASSQGTGGGEQYF. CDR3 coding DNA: TGTGCCAGCAGCCAGGGGACAGGGGGTGGGGAGCAGTACTTC.

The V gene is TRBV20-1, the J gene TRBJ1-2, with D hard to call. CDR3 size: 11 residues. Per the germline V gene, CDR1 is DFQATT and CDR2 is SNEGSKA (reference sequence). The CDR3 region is CSPWLPYGYTF. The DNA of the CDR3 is TGCAGCCCTTGGCTGCCCTATGGCTACACCTTC.

DNA of the CDR3: TGTGCCAGCAGTTCTCCTAGCGGGGGGGGCACAGATACGCAGTATTTT. Translated, it gives CASSSPSGGGTDTQYF. The chain joins TRBV6-5 to TRBJ2-3, with TRBD2 identical over 12 bases. The CDR3 runs 16 residues. From germline, CDR1 is MNHEY and CDR2 SVGAGI. Trimming removed 4 bases from V and 1 base from J; junction bases left unmatched: 3.

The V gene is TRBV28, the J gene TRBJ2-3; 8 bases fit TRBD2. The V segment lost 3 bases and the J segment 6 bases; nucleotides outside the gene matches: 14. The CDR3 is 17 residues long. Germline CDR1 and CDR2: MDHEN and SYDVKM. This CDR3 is CASSFQASGWGRDTQYF. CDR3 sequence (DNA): TGTGCCAGCAGTTTTCAGGCTAGCGGGTGGGGAAGGGATACGCAGTATTTT.

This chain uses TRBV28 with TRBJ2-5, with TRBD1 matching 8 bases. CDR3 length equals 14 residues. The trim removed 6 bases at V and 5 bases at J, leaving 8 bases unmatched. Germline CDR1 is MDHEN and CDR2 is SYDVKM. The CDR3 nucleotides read TGTGCCAGCAGGGAAGACAGGGGTGTTGAGACCCAGTACTTC. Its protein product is CASREDRGVETQYF.

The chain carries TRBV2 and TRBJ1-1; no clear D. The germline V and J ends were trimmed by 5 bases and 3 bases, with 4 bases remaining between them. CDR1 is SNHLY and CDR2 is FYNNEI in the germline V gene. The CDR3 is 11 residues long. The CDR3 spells CASSLYTEAFF. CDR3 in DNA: TGTGCCAGCAGTTTATACACTGAAGCTTTCTTT.

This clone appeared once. CDR3 region: CASSLGPGAFYEQYF. Written as DNA, the CDR3 is TGTGCCAGCAGCTTAGGGCCAGGGGCTTTCTACGAGCAGTACTTC. This chain uses TRBV7-2 with TRBJ2-7, with a weak D call TRBD1 (6 bases). CDR3 length equals 15 residues. The V end lost 1 base, the J end lost 3 bases, and 13 bases lay between the germline ends. CDR1 SGHTA and CDR2 FQGNSA come from the germline V gene. The whole variable domain, remainder taken from reference TRBV7-2 and TRBJ2-7, is GAGVSQSPSNKVTEKGKDVELRCDPISGHTALYWYRQSLGQGLEFLIYFQGNSAPDKSGLPSDRFSAERTGGSVSTLTIQRTQQEDSAVYLCASSLGPGAFYEQYFGPGTRLTVT.

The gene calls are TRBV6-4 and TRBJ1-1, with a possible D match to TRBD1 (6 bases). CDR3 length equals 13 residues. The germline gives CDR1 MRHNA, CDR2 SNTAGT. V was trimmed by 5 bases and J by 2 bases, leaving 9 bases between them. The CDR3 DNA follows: TGTGCCAGCAGTCAGGGGCACAACACTGAAGCTTTCTTT. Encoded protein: CASSQGHNTEAFF.